These 31 T cell receptor beta chains were sequenced from one sample in a study of T cell responses to AZD1222 COVID-19 vaccine. This table comes from immunoSEQ multiplex PCR, and its TCRdb copy is limited to in-frame clones, with some not included. Altogether about 120,000 clones are present, around 90% being singletons, with the ten largest covering just over 9.5%. This specimen was peripheral blood, taken on day 0 of AZD1222 vaccination. Receptors originate from an adult in good health.

The chain is built from TRBV30 and TRBJ1-2; 10 bases agree with TRBD1. The V and J ends lost 1 base and 7 bases, in that order; junction bases with no gene match: 6. Germline assignment: CDR1 GTSNPN and CDR2 SVGIG (reference sequence). This CDR3 contains 14 residues. CDR3: CAWSGQGAVGGYTF. As DNA, the CDR3 is TGTGCCTGGAGTGGACAGGGGGCGGTAGGTGGCTACACCTTC.

This chain connects TRBV27 to TRBJ1-6, with 7 bases identical to TRBD1. With 0 bases clipped from V and 7 bases from J, the junction kept 6 bases outside the gene matches. The CDR3 totals 16 residues. Germline-derived CDR1 and CDR2 are MNHEY and SMNVEV (reference sequence). The CDR3 sequence is CASSLSPTGWNSPLHF. In DNA, the CDR3 is TGTGCCAGCAGTTTATCGCCGACAGGGTGGAATTCACCCCTCCACTTT.

The rearrangement links TRBV5-1 to TRBJ2-7; no definite D call. Trimming pared 0 bases from V and 3 bases from J, leaving 7 bases between. The CDR3 spans 13 residues. Germline V CDR1 and CDR2: SGHRS, YFSETQ. CDR3 nucleotides: TGCGCCAGCAGCTTGGAAGGCAGCTACGAGCAGTACTTC. It yields the protein CASSLEGSYEQYF.

This chain joins TRBV14 and TRBJ2-7; D is possibly TRBD1 (6 bases). Per germline, CDR1 SGHDN and CDR2 FVKESK. The CDR3 sequence is 15 residues long. V lost 5 bases, J lost 0 bases, and 14 bases lay in between. The CDR3 here is CASSVAGTLSYEQYF. DNA of the CDR3: TGTGCCAGCAGCGTAGCCGGGACACTCTCCTACGAGCAGTACTTC.

This clone was seen a few times. V and J are TRBV18 and TRBJ1-3; 8 bases map to TRBD1. The junction had 2 bases not matched to a gene; V was cut back by 6 bases and J by 7 bases. CDR1 is KGHSH and CDR2 is LQKENI in the germline V gene. CDR3 length: 12 amino acids. The chain's CDR3 is CASSTGENTIYF. The CDR3 coding sequence is TGTGCCAGCTCGACAGGGGAGAACACCATATATTTT.

This chain joins TRBV25-1 and TRBJ1-1, with unresolved D. This CDR3 is built from 13 residues. Germline CDR1 is MGHDK and CDR2 is SYGVNS. Trimming cost V 6 bases and J 1 base, with 9 bases left between them. CDR3 in amino acids: CASSHTANTEAFF. The CDR3 DNA reads as TGTGCCAGCAGCCATACAGCGAACACTGAAGCTTTCTTT.

This sequence joins TRBV28 and TRBJ1-4; 9 bases match TRBD1. Germline lookup yields CDR1 MDHEN and CDR2 SYDVKM. V gave up 6 bases and J gave up 3 bases; unmatched junction bases: 5. The CDR3 loop spans 15 amino acids. CDR3: CASSTGGASNEKLFF. In nucleotides, the CDR3 is TGTGCCAGCAGCACAGGGGGCGCTTCTAATGAAAAACTGTTTTTT.

CDR3 nucleotides: TGTGCCAGCAGCTTTACATGGGGTAGCACAGATACGCAGTATTTT. Protein sequence: CASSFTWGSTDTQYF. The V call is TRBV5-5, the J call TRBJ2-3; D remains unclear. The ends were cut back, 2 bases at V and 0 bases at J, with 10 bases in the middle. CDR1 is SGHKS, CDR2 YYEKEE, per germline (reference sequence). The CDR3 totals 15 residues.

The chain joins TRBV5-4 to TRBJ1-4; D is unresolved. V lost 1 base, J lost 2 bases, and 9 bases lay in between. This CDR3 is 15 amino acids long. CDR1 and CDR2 from the germline V gene are SGHNT and YYREEE (reference sequence). The CDR3 region has the DNA TGTGCCAGCAGCTTGTTCGGGCTGACTAATGAAAAACTGTTTTTT. Translated: CASSLFGLTNEKLFF.

The chain is built from TRBV7-9 and TRBJ1-5; D not certain. Germline values: CDR1 SEHNR, CDR2 FQNEAQ (reference sequence). This CDR3 is 15 amino acids long. Trimming stripped 5 bases from V and 2 bases from J, with 13 bases between. Here the CDR3 reads CASSPNGVGNQPQHF. For the CDR3, the DNA is TGTGCCAGCAGCCCAAACGGGGTTGGCAATCAGCCCCAGCATTTT.

This chain connects TRBV5-4 to TRBJ2-1, with 10 positions matching TRBD1. J was trimmed by 7 bases and V by 6 bases; bases with no gene match: 10. From germline, CDR1 is SGHNT and CDR2 YYREEE (reference sequence). The CDR3 covers 15 residues. CDR3 in DNA: TGTGCCAGCAACCCCGGACAGGGGGTAAGGAATGAGCAGTTCTTC. It yields the protein CASNPGQGVRNEQFF.

The chain employs TRBV27 and TRBJ1-2; 7 nucleotides agree with TRBD1. The germline gives CDR1 MNHEY, CDR2 SMNVEV (reference sequence). This CDR3 has 15 residues. The ends lost 5 bases at V and 4 bases at J; junction bases unmatched: 10. CDR3: CASSPVQGDAYGYTF. CDR3 nucleotide sequence: TGTGCCAGCAGTCCAGTTCAGGGGGACGCCTATGGCTACACCTTC.

This chain joins TRBV7-3 and TRBJ1-1; D ambiguous. V shed 1 base and J shed 1 base, with 10 bases lying between them. This CDR3 region has 15 residues. Germline V gene lookup returns CDR1 SGHTA and CDR2 FQGTGA. DNA for the CDR3: TGTGCCAGCAGCTTAAAGGCCAGCCAGAACACTGAAGCTTTCTTT. Translated, it gives CASSLKASQNTEAFF.

The rearrangement links TRBV6-2 or TRBV6-3 to TRBJ1-1; D call uncertain. V gave up 4 bases and J gave up 0 bases, with 12 bases separating them. Germline CDR1 reads MNHEY; CDR2 reads SVGEGT. This CDR3 has 15 amino acids. Here the CDR3 DNA reads TGTGCCAGCAGTTTAGGGCAGGTTCTGAACACTGAAGCTTTCTTT. This codes for CASSLGQVLNTEAFF.

The chain's CDR3 is CASSSGQAVTLNYGYTF. In DNA, the CDR3 is TGTGCCAGCAGTTCCGGACAAGCCGTTACTCTAAACTATGGCTACACCTTC. This rearrangement joins TRBV6-2 or TRBV6-3 to TRBJ1-2, with D possibly matching TRBD1 (5 bases). Germline loops: CDR1 MNHEY, CDR2 SVGEGT. V lost 4 bases and J 2 bases, leaving 20 bases between the germline ends. CDR3 size: 17 residues.

This chain joins TRBV7-3 and TRBJ2-3; TRBD1 is a possible D gene (6 bases). The CDR3 runs 12 residues. In germline, CDR1 is SGHTA, CDR2 FQGTGA. V was cut by 5 bases and J by 8 bases, with 11 bases left in between. The CDR3 sequence is CASSLDSFTQYF. The DNA of the CDR3 is TGTGCCAGCAGCCTGGACAGTTTTACGCAGTATTTT.

J is TRBJ2-5 and V is TRBV7-6, with D maybe TRBD2 (6 bases). V lost 2 bases and J lost 3, with 10 bases in between. Germline lookup yields CDR1 SGHVS and CDR2 FNYEAQ. The CDR3 consists of 14 residues. As DNA, the CDR3 is TGTGCCAGCAGCTTAATTACGGGGGAAGAGACCCAGTACTTC. Amino acids: CASSLITGEETQYF. The entire variable domain, with the rest obtained from reference TRBV7-6 and TRBJ2-5, is as follows: GAGVSQSPRYKVTKRGQDVALRCDPISGHVSLYWYRQALGQGPEFLTYFNYEAQQDKSGLPNDRFSAERPEGSISTLTIQRTEQRDSAMYRCASSLITGEETQYFGPGTRLLVL.

This chain connects TRBV18 to TRBJ1-6; tentative D call: TRBD1 (5 bases). This CDR3 is 17 amino acids long. Trimming removed 3 bases at V and 8 bases at J, with 20 bases between. Germline lookup yields CDR1 KGHSH and CDR2 LQKENI. The CDR3 DNA is TGTGCCAGCTCACCTACTCCGGGACTAGAGGGTGATTCACCCCTCCACTTT. Translating gives CASSPTPGLEGDSPLHF.

The gene calls are TRBV19 and TRBJ2-3; the match to TRBD2 covers 10 bases. The CDR3 consists of 16 residues. V lost 4 bases to trimming and J lost 4 bases; unmatched junction nucleotides: 8. Germline V gives CDR1 LNHDA, CDR2 SQIVND (reference sequence). The CDR3 sequence is CASSRLAGVVADTQYF. The CDR3 nucleotides are TGTGCCAGTAGTAGGCTAGCGGGGGTGGTCGCAGATACGCAGTATTTT.

This chain joins TRBV7-8 and TRBJ1-1; D is undetermined. Germline values: CDR1 SGHVS, CDR2 FQNEAQ. CDR3 length: 14 amino acids. V shed 1 base and J shed 2 bases, with 8 bases lying between them. DNA for the CDR3: TGTGCCAGCAGCTTAGGGGCCAGCAACACTGAAGCTTTCTTT. This gives the protein CASSLGASNTEAFF.

The chain carries TRBV4-1 and TRBJ1-6; no clear D gene. V was trimmed by 0 bases and J by 7 bases, leaving 13 bases between them. The CDR3 consists of 16 residues. From germline, CDR1 is MGHRA and CDR2 YSYEKL. CDR3 DNA: TGCGCCAGCAGCCAAGATAATAGGCAGCCCAATTCACCCCTCCACTTT. It encodes CASSQDNRQPNSPLHF.

V usage is TRBV28 and J usage is TRBJ1-2; a weak D match, TRBD1 (6 bases). The CDR3 length is 12 residues. Looked up from germline, CDR1 is MDHEN and CDR2 is SYDVKM. V shed 8 bases and J shed 7 bases, with 14 bases lying between them. CDR3 residues: CASGLGGSGYTF. The CDR3 nucleotides read TGTGCCAGCGGCCTCGGGGGCTCTGGCTACACCTTC.

V is TRBV28 and J is TRBJ1-2; weak D call: TRBD1 (5 bases). Between the trimmed V and J ends, which lost 10 bases and 7 bases, there was a span of 13 bases. The germline V gene has CDR1 MDHEN and CDR2 SYDVKM. The length of the CDR3 is 11 residues. The DNA of the CDR3 is TGTGCCACGCAGGGTCTCTTTGGCTACACCTTC. This encodes CATQGLFGYTF.

The gene calls are TRBV9 and TRBJ2-1; 7 bases line up with TRBD2. Trimming at V came to 3 bases and at J to 5 bases, leaving 2 bases not matched to a gene. The germline V gene encodes CDR1 SGDLS and CDR2 YYNGEE. This CDR3 comprises 13 residues. The DNA for the CDR3 is TGTGCCAGCAGCGGACTAGCTCACAATGAGCAGTTCTTC. Translated: CASSGLAHNEQFF.

The chain couples TRBV4-1 to TRBJ1-6, with TRBD1 identical over 8 bases. Germline V lookup: CDR1 MGHRA, CDR2 YSYEKL. After removal of 3 bases from V and 8 bases from J, the junction contained 6 bases not matched to a gene. The CDR3 loop spans 15 amino acids. Here the CDR3 reads CASSQRTTGDSPLHF. The CDR3 bases are TGCGCCAGCAGCCAGCGCACGACAGGGGATTCACCCCTCCACTTT.

This clone was counted a single time. This rearrangement joins TRBV7-9 to TRBJ2-1; D ambiguous. Per the germline V gene, CDR1 is SEHNR and CDR2 is FQNEAQ (reference sequence). This CDR3 region has 15 residues. Trimming removed 4 bases from V and 1 base from J, with 11 bases in between. The CDR3 nucleotides read TGTGCCAGCAGCTCCCCTTTGGGGTCCTACAATGAGCAGTTCTTC. It specifies CASSSPLGSYNEQFF.

This clone was detected once. The chain couples TRBV10-3 to TRBJ2-3; 11 positions agree with TRBD2. J lost 7 bases, V lost 3 bases, and 6 bases had no gene match. The CDR3 is made up of 15 amino acids. The germline CDR1 and CDR2 sequences are ENHRY and SYGVKD. This CDR3 is CAISEAGTSGNTQYF. In DNA, the CDR3 is TGTGCCATCAGTGAAGCCGGGACTAGCGGAAATACGCAGTATTTT.

The gene calls are TRBV28 and TRBJ2-4; D unclear. CDR3 size: 17 residues. Trimming left V 6 bases short and J 2 bases short, with 20 bases between. The germline V gene has CDR1 MDHEN and CDR2 SYDVKM. The CDR3 spells CASRVRVGTTPKNIQYF. CDR3 nucleotide sequence: TGTGCCAGCAGGGTTCGGGTGGGAACAACCCCCAAAAACATTCAGTACTTC.

The chain carries TRBV7-8 and TRBJ2-7; TRBD2 matches 9 bases. The CDR3 is made up of 16 amino acids. With V trimmed by 5 bases and J by 4 bases, 12 bases remained unmatched. The V gene's germline CDR1 is SGHVS and CDR2 FQNEAQ. In nucleotides, the CDR3 is TGTGCCAGCAGCGCCCAGGGTAGCGGGAGTGCGTACGAGCAGTACTTC. It codes for CASSAQGSGSAYEQYF.

V gene TRBV18 combines with J gene TRBJ2-6; D unclear. Trimming shortened V by 1 base and J by 0 bases, and 10 bases separated the two germline ends. The CDR3 has 17 residues. The germline gives CDR1 KGHSH, CDR2 LQKENI. CDR3 in DNA: TGTGCCAGCTCACCACGGGCTTTGTCCTCTGGGGCCAACGTCCTGACTTTC. Its protein is CASSPRALSSGANVLTF.

The chain is built from TRBV27 and TRBJ1-1, with a weak D call TRBD1 (5 bases). This CDR3 contains 16 residues. V lost 2 bases and J lost 2, with 15 bases in between. The germline V gene has CDR1 MNHEY and CDR2 SMNVEV (reference sequence). The CDR3: CASSLTGRAGNTEAFF. The CDR3 DNA is TGTGCCAGCAGTTTAACGGGACGGGCCGGTAACACTGAAGCTTTCTTT.